This TCR beta chain was captured in a study of shared clonotypes between healthy human individuals. Turning to the study itself: Three CD4 naive, three CD4 memory, two CD8 naive and one CD8 memory plate were used per donor. Regarding the study as a whole: The study generally estimated greater richness for naive than memory subsets.

Naive CD8 populations comprised CD45RO-negative cells positively selected for CCR7, excluding terminally differentiated effector memory CD45RA+ cells. The CDR3 loop spans 11 amino acids. The ends were cut back, 3 bases at V and 4 bases at J, with 4 bases in the middle. Germline CDR1 and CDR2: SEHNR and FQNEAQ (reference sequence). Clones were sequenced by immunoSEQ multiplex PCR, and TCRdb holds only the in-frame ones, with some missing. The table has about 2,200,000 clones, about 92% seen once. Remarks on this clone: Its antigen is still unknown. A much larger clone differs by one base, so this may be a read error. This sample also contains other DNA sequences that code for the same CDR3.

The chain links TRBV7-9 to TRBJ2-7; D gene unclear. The source of this sequence is a man aged 18 to 29 in good health. Some clones in this sample may be carry-over from other donors' samples. Sequencing was performed on naive CD8+ T cells from PBMCs. The CDR3: CASSFSYEQYF. The DNA of the CDR3 is TGTGCCAGCAGCTTTTCATACGAGCAGTACTTC.